This TCR beta chain was sequenced in a study of CD8 T cells in Susac syndrome. Across the whole study: At the time of blood draw, patients with Susac syndrome were therapy-naive, receiving corticosteroids, or receiving intravenous immunoglobulin alone. The study's findings and limits: Regarding the TCR sequencing and HLA analysis, the study admitted that a relatively small number of individuals were involved. In Susac syndrome, the CD4+ T cell repertoires did not show clonal expansion.

Negative isolation was used for CD8+ and CD4+ T cells and FACS enrichment for TEMRA cells. As for this clonotype: Its specificity is not known.

Per the germline V gene, CDR1 is DFQATT and CDR2 is SNEGSKA (reference sequence). The CDR3 spans 10 residues. The V end was cut by 6 bases, the J end by 10 bases, with 10 bases between. A quantity of about 0.45 to 1 ug RNA underwent reverse transcription using random hexamers. TCRdb re-analysed the immunoSEQ multiplex PCR reads in MiXCR, keeping a single row per CDR3 protein. The table has around 170,000 distinct CDR3 sequences, approximately 95% seen once. This chain uses TRBV20-1 with TRBJ2-1; D gene uncertain. The material sequenced was CD4+ T cells from PBMCs. The sequence was obtained from a human donor with Susac syndrome. The CDR3 DNA reads as TGCAGTGCAGACCGCGTGGAGCAGTTCTTC. Its translation is CSADRVEQFF.